Following are 6 T cell receptor beta chains from one sample sequenced in a study of T cell repertoires in cytomegalovirus infection. A single record per CDR3 protein comes from TCRdb applying MiXCR to the reads. The sample consists of 680,000 or so distinct CDR3 sequences, about a third of them appearing once. Source material: PBMCs. Every receptor here comes from a human donor in good health (CMV status not recorded). Some clones in this sample may be carry-over from other donors' samples.

This clonotype was found a few times. The V call is TRBV20-1, the J call TRBJ1-1, with D unclear. Germline loops: CDR1 DFQATT, CDR2 SNEGSKA (reference sequence). V shed 3 bases and J shed 0 bases, with 8 bases lying between them. This CDR3 region has 13 residues. CDR3: CSASRAVNTEAFF. Here the CDR3 DNA reads TGCAGTGCTAGTCGTGCGGTGAACACTGAAGCTTTCTTT.

This clonotype has a count of ten or more. Mismatch with germline at one junction end may stem from a read error. The chain couples TRBV7-7 to TRBJ2-5; weak D call: TRBD2 (6 bases). Germline lookup yields CDR1 SSHAT and CDR2 FNYEAQ (reference sequence). CDR3 length: 14 amino acids. This CDR3 reads CASSPARGSETQYF. The CDR3 DNA sequence: TGTGCTAGCAGCCCCGCGCGGGGTAGTGAGACCCAGTACTTC.

V usage is TRBV11-3 and J usage is TRBJ1-6; no definite D call. CDR3 length equals 18 residues. V lost 5 bases to trimming and J lost 5 bases, with 22 bases between them. Germline V CDR1 and CDR2: SGHNT, YENEEA. This chain's CDR3 is CASSPPRQARGDNSPLHF. In DNA form, the CDR3 reads TGTGCCAGCAGCCCCCCCCGGCAGGCCAGAGGTGATAATTCACCCCTCCACTTT.

This chain connects TRBV7-6 to TRBJ2-7, with D perhaps matching TRBD2 (6 bases). The germline V and J ends were trimmed by 5 bases and 3 bases, with 17 bases remaining between them. This CDR3 is built from 15 residues. Looked up from germline, CDR1 is SGHVS and CDR2 is FNYEAQ. The CDR3 coding sequence is TGTGCCAGCAGCCCTCTCTATGGGGGGAACTACGAGCAGTACTTC. It translates to CASSPLYGGNYEQYF.

On this clonotype itself: A read error may explain this, as a much larger clone is one base away. This rearrangement joins TRBV12-3 or TRBV12-4 to TRBJ2-5; the match to TRBD1 covers 9 bases. The V gene end was trimmed by 3 bases and the J gene end by 1 base; junction bases not matched to a gene: 6. The CDR3 consists of 16 residues. The CDR3 DNA reads as TGTGCCAGCAGTTTTGGGACAGGGTGTTTCCAAGAGACCCAGTACTTC. Residues: CASSFGTGCFQETQYF.

This clonotype has only a few counts. This chain links TRBV4-1 with TRBJ2-7, with D unresolved. This CDR3 contains 14 residues. Germline V gene data show CDR1 as MGHRA and CDR2 as YSYEKL. Trimming removed 0 bases at V and 2 bases at J, with 8 bases between. The CDR3 loop reads CASSQDLGPYEQYF. Here the CDR3 DNA reads TGCGCCAGCAGCCAAGATCTCGGGCCCTACGAGCAGTACTTC.